This entry is about one TCR beta chain. Its antigen is still unknown. This sample is drawn from a study of T cell responses to AZD1222 COVID-19 vaccine. The study's findings and limits: Mostly white British, mostly female donors; authors suggested clonal diversity may be underestimated.

With V trimmed by 5 bases and J by 3 bases, 0 bases remained unmatched. The germline CDR1 and CDR2 sequences are MDHEN and SYDVKM. This CDR3 has 12 amino acids. Method: immunoSEQ multiplex PCR; TCRdb's copy keeps in-frame clones and lacks some. The repertoire holds 95,000 to 150,000 clones, with roughly 90% as singletons. The sequencing here drew on peripheral blood, taken on day 0 of AZD1222 vaccination. The receptor was derived from an adult in good health. This chain links TRBV28 with TRBJ1-2; 7 nucleotides line up with TRBD1. CDR3 sequence: CASSDRDYGYTF. The CDR3 coding sequence is TGTGCCAGCAGTGACAGGGACTATGGCTACACCTTC.